A single sample gave rise to the 30 T cell receptor beta chains below, sequenced in a study of OX40 agonist ivuxolimab in advanced cancers. TCRdb's table, derived via immunoSEQ multiplex PCR, lists solely in-frame clones and lacks some. This table holds 90,000 to 95,000 clones, approximately 89% found once. Sample: CD4+ or CD8+ T cells sorted from blood, taken in a trial of the OX40 agonist ivuxolimab. The receptors stem from an adult with an advanced solid tumor such as melanoma, head and neck, liver or kidney cancer.

The chain combines TRBV30 with TRBJ1-2; TRBD1 matches 7 bases. The CDR3 contains 12 residues. From germline, CDR1 is GTSNPN and CDR2 SVGIG (reference sequence). The V and J ends lost 2 bases and 7 bases, in that order; junction bases with no gene match: 4. CDR3 DNA: TGTGCCTGGAGTATGACAGGGCCTGGCTACACCTTC. Its translation is CAWSMTGPGYTF.

This chain connects TRBV7-9 to TRBJ2-1, with 12 positions matching TRBD2. V dropped 3 bases and J dropped 4; count of bases not matched to a gene: 4. CDR1 is SEHNR and CDR2 is FQNEAQ in the germline V gene (reference sequence). The length of the CDR3 is 16 residues. CDR3 residues: CASSFSLAGGYNEQFF. CDR3 in DNA: TGTGCCAGCAGCTTTAGTCTAGCGGGAGGGTACAATGAGCAGTTCTTC.

The sample holds a few counts of this clone. The chain combines TRBV6-5 with TRBJ2-7; no reliable D call. Germline V lookup: CDR1 MNHEY, CDR2 SVGAGI. This CDR3 spans 9 amino acids. In DNA, the CDR3 is TGTGCCAGCAGTTACTCCCAGGTCGTC. Translating gives CASSYSQVV.

This chain joins TRBV15 and TRBJ2-3; tentative D call: TRBD2 (5 bases). V lost 4 bases to trimming and J lost 0 bases, with 11 bases between them. The CDR3 totals 15 residues. CDR1 is LNHNV, CDR2 YYDKDF, per germline (reference sequence). The CDR3 DNA reads as TGTGCCACCAGCAATCGGAGGCCCAGCACAGATACGCAGTATTTT. This sequence encodes CATSNRRPSTDTQYF.

This clone appeared once. CDR3: CASSPHWDAAYEQYF. The CDR3 DNA reads as TGTGCCAGCAGCCCACATTGGGACGCAGCCTACGAGCAGTACTTC. The chain couples TRBV14 to TRBJ2-7; D could derive from TRBD1 or TRBD2 (5 bases each). The CDR3 runs 15 residues. CDR1 and CDR2 from the germline V gene are SGHDN and FVKESK. Trimming removed 4 bases at V and 2 bases at J, with 15 bases between.

The chain uses TRBV2 and TRBJ1-6; D call uncertain. CDR3 size: 15 residues. V lost 2 bases, J lost 6 bases, and 11 bases lay in between. The germline CDR1 and CDR2 sequences are SNHLY and FYNNEI. CDR3 in amino acids: CASSERQPLNSPLHF. In DNA form, the CDR3 reads TGTGCCAGCAGTGAAAGGCAGCCACTTAATTCACCCCTCCACTTT.

This clone appeared once. The chain couples TRBV10-2 to TRBJ1-5; 9 nucleotides line up with TRBD1. The J segment lost 7 bases and the V segment lost 4 bases, leaving 14 bases of the junction unmatched. The CDR3 runs 17 residues. Germline V gene data show CDR1 as WSHSY and CDR2 as SAAADI. The CDR3 DNA follows: TGCGCCAGCAGTGCGTTTAAAGGGGGACAGGGACTACAGCCCCAGCATTTT. Translated, it gives CASSAFKGGQGLQPQHF.

The CDR3 sequence is CAWVLAGGGDEQFF. The CDR3 DNA follows: TGTGCCTGGGTCCTAGCGGGCGGGGGTGATGAGCAGTTCTTC. The chain couples TRBV30 to TRBJ2-1, with TRBD2 matching over 8 bases. After removal of 5 bases from V and 8 bases from J, the junction contained 11 bases not matched to a gene. The CDR3 runs 14 residues. Germline V gene lookup returns CDR1 GTSNPN and CDR2 SVGIG (reference sequence).

The rearrangement joins TRBV28 to TRBJ2-2; 8 bases align to TRBD2. Per germline, CDR1 MDHEN and CDR2 SYDVKM. The CDR3 covers 14 residues. V trimming: 6 bases; J trimming: 4 bases; junction bases outside the gene matches: 4. CDR3 sequence: CASSQAGVTGELFF. The CDR3 DNA sequence: TGTGCCAGCAGCCAAGCGGGAGTCACCGGGGAGCTGTTTTTT.

The rearrangement joins TRBV9 to TRBJ1-3, with TRBD1 as a possible D gene (5 bases). The CDR3 covers 15 residues. Germline lookup yields CDR1 SGDLS and CDR2 YYNGEE. V was pared by 0 bases and J by 9 bases, with 16 bases between. CDR3 bases: TGTGCCAGCAGCGTAGTGGATAGGGGCGGTGGCACCATATATTTT. This translates into CASSVVDRGGGTIYF. Complete variable domain (other parts from reference TRBV9 and TRBJ1-3): DSGVTQTPKHLITATGQRVTLRCSPRSGDLSVYWYQQSLDQGLQFLIQYYNGEERAKGNILERFSAQQFPDLHSELNLSSLELGDSALYFCASSVVDRGGGTIYFGEGSWLTVV.

The V call is TRBV5-8, the J call TRBJ1-1; the D gene is possibly TRBD1 (5 bases). Deletions cut 0 bases from V and 5 bases from J, with 26 bases between. There are 19 residues in the CDR3. The V gene's germline CDR1 is SGHTS and CDR2 YDEGEE. CDR3 loop: CASSLAARRGSFGLTEAFF. The DNA of the CDR3 is TGTGCCAGCAGCTTGGCCGCACGGAGGGGTTCTTTCGGTTTGACTGAAGCTTTCTTT. Using reference TRBV5-8 and TRBJ1-1 for the parts outside the CDR3, the full variable domain is EAGVTQSPTHLIKTRGQQATLRCSPISGHTSVYWYQQALGLGLQFLLWYDEGEERNRGNFPPRFSGRQFPNYSSELNVNALELEDSALYLCASSLAARRGSFGLTEAFFGQGTRLTVV.

The chain employs TRBV27 and TRBJ1-2; possible D gene TRBD1, 6 bases. V lost 5 bases and J 1 base, leaving 14 bases between the germline ends. Germline assignment: CDR1 MNHEY and CDR2 SMNVEV (reference sequence). The CDR3 spans 15 residues. CDR3 coding DNA: TGTGCCAGCAGTCGTAGGGGGGGTCTTAACTATGGCTACACCTTC. Residues: CASSRRGGLNYGYTF.

J is TRBJ2-2 and V is TRBV12-5; 9 bases fit TRBD1. V dropped 0 bases and J dropped 4; count of bases not matched to a gene: 6. Germline V gene data show CDR1 as LGHNT and CDR2 as FRNRAP. The length of the CDR3 is 17 residues. The CDR3 nucleotides read TGTGCTAGTGGTTTGGTACAGGGACAGGGTTCCACCGGGGAGCTGTTTTTT. This codes for CASGLVQGQGSTGELFF.

V is TRBV2 and J is TRBJ2-1; TRBD2 aligns across 8 bases. The CDR3 contains 15 residues. With V trimmed by 5 bases and J by 4 bases, 7 bases remained unmatched. Germline V gene sequence: CDR1 SNHLY, CDR2 FYNNEI. CDR3 in amino acids: CASSISGSLYNEQFF. The CDR3 coding sequence is TGTGCCAGCAGTATAAGCGGGAGCCTTTACAATGAGCAGTTCTTC.

CDR3 DNA: TGTGCCAGCAGTGAACAGGGGCGGAGTGAGCAGTTCTTC. Translating it yields CASSEQGRSEQFF. The J gene is TRBJ2-1, the V gene TRBV25-1; D is possibly TRBD1 (6 bases). The germline V gene has CDR1 MGHDK and CDR2 SYGVNS. V was cut by 2 bases and J by 9 bases, with 11 bases left in between. This CDR3 has 13 amino acids.

The V call is TRBV27, the J call TRBJ2-5; 11 nucleotides agree with TRBD2. Germline CDR1 MNHEY, CDR2 SMNVEV (reference sequence). The CDR3 runs to 21 residues. Trimming cost V 1 base and J 7 bases; bases outside gene matches: 23. The CDR3 DNA sequence: TGTGCCAGCAGTTTATGGGGTGGGACAGAGTATACTAGCGGGAGCCCCCGGACCCAGTACTTC. It codes for CASSLWGGTEYTSGSPRTQYF.

This rearrangement joins TRBV14 to TRBJ2-1; 10 bases fit TRBD2. The CDR3 extends over 15 amino acids. J lost 5 bases, V lost 4 bases, and 5 bases had no gene match. Germline V gene data show CDR1 as SGHDN and CDR2 as FVKESK. The CDR3 DNA is TGTGCCAGCAGCCCCTGGACTAGCGGAAACAATGAGCAGTTCTTC. Protein: CASSPWTSGNNEQFF.

The chain links TRBV7-3 to TRBJ2-3, with a weak D call TRBD1 (5 bases). V dropped 2 bases and J dropped 2 bases, with 11 bases sitting between them. Germline CDR1 is SGHTA and CDR2 is FQGTGA. This CDR3 has 15 residues. CDR3 sequence reads: CASSLASGSTDTQYF. The CDR3 coding sequence is TGTGCCAGCAGCTTAGCCTCAGGGTCCACAGATACGCAGTATTTT.

With regard to this clone: A read error may account for a junction end that differs from germline. This chain connects TRBV7-9 to TRBJ1-2; maybe TRBD1 (5 bases). The CDR3 has 14 residues. Germline V gene lookup returns CDR1 SEHNR and CDR2 FQNEAQ (reference sequence). Here the CDR3 DNA reads TGTGCCAGCAGCGTAGCCCAGGGCCCCTATGGCTACACCTTC. Amino acids: CASSVAQGPYGYTF.

This rearrangement joins TRBV5-6 to TRBJ1-2; TRBD1 aligns across 9 bases. Germline loops: CDR1 SGHDT, CDR2 YYEEEE. The length of the CDR3 is 16 residues. J lost 6 bases, V lost 4 bases, and 13 bases had no gene match. The CDR3 DNA reads TGTGCCAGCAGCAGACCGGGACAGGGAGGAATCGATGGCTACACCTTC. Translation: CASSRPGQGGIDGYTF. Full variable domain (remainder filled in from reference TRBV5-6 and TRBJ1-2): DAGVTQSPTHLIKTRGQQVTLRCSPKSGHDTVSWYQQALGQGPQFIFQYYEEEERQRGNFPDRFSGHQFPNYSSELNVNALLLGDSALYLCASSRPGQGGIDGYTFGSGTRLTVV.

This clone was seen more than once but under ten times. The rearrangement links TRBV19 to TRBJ1-5; no firm D call. The germline V and J ends were trimmed by 5 bases and 7 bases, with 12 bases remaining between them. The V gene's germline CDR1 is LNHDA and CDR2 SQIVND (reference sequence). The CDR3 length is 13 residues. The CDR3 reads CASSWAEDQPQHF. The CDR3 nucleotides read TGTGCCAGTAGTTGGGCTGAGGACCAGCCCCAGCATTTT.

The chain uses TRBV7-9 and TRBJ2-2; a possible D gene is TRBD1 (6 bases). V lost 8 bases, J lost 6 bases, and 13 bases lay in between. CDR1 is SEHNR, CDR2 FQNEAQ, per germline (reference sequence). The CDR3 totals 13 residues. CDR3 residues: CASGLRGAGELFF. The DNA of the CDR3 is TGTGCCAGCGGACTCAGGGGCGCCGGGGAGCTGTTTTTT.

The chain uses TRBV27 and TRBJ1-4; D unresolved. This CDR3 is built from 14 residues. V lost 3 bases and J lost 7, with 12 bases in between. Germline CDR1 MNHEY, CDR2 SMNVEV (reference sequence). The CDR3 protein is CASSLRVAGEKLFF. Written as DNA, the CDR3 is TGTGCCAGCAGTTTGAGGGTGGCGGGTGAAAAACTGTTTTTT.

This clone appeared once. The gene calls are TRBV7-8 and TRBJ2-5, with D hard to call. V dropped 2 bases and J dropped 3 bases, with 7 bases sitting between them. CDR1 is SGHVS, CDR2 FQNEAQ, per germline. This CDR3 is 13 amino acids long. CDR3 region: CASSLKVEETQYF. The CDR3 nucleotides read TGTGCCAGCAGCTTAAAGGTTGAAGAGACCCAGTACTTC. The whole variable domain, filled in from reference TRBV7-8 and TRBJ2-5, reads GAGVSQSPRYKVAKRGQDVALRCDPISGHVSLFWYQQALGQGPEFLTYFQNEAQLDKSGLPSDRFFAERPEGSVSTLKIQRTQQEDSAVYLCASSLKVEETQYFGPGTRLLVL.

This clone occurred a few times. The chain employs TRBV5-6 and TRBJ1-3, with 7 nucleotides matching TRBD1. This CDR3 is built from 16 residues. Trimming at V came to 0 bases and at J to 0 bases, leaving 3 bases not matched to a gene. From germline, CDR1 is SGHDT and CDR2 YYEEEE. The CDR3 spells CASSLATGYSGNTIYF. CDR3 nucleotide sequence: TGTGCCAGCAGCTTGGCGACAGGGTACTCTGGAAACACCATATATTTT.

The chain recombines TRBV18 with TRBJ2-7, with 9 bases matching TRBD2. This CDR3 is built from 15 residues. Germline V gene data show CDR1 as KGHSH and CDR2 as LQKENI. The V gene end was trimmed by 3 bases and the J gene end by 7 bases; junction bases not matched to a gene: 10. The CDR3 DNA sequence: TGTGCCAGCTCACCGCAAATAGCGGGAGAACGGGAGCAGTACGTC. It translates to CASSPQIAGEREQYV.

This clone was detected only a few times. This rearrangement joins TRBV5-4 to TRBJ1-4; maybe TRBD1 (5 bases). The CDR3 sequence is 12 residues long. Germline loops: CDR1 SGHNT, CDR2 YYREEE (reference sequence). Deletions cut 4 bases from V and 13 bases from J, with 14 bases between. The CDR3 protein is CASSDGTQTLFF. The CDR3 coding sequence is TGTGCCAGCAGCGACGGGACGCAGACACTGTTTTTT.

The genes are TRBV9 and TRBJ2-5; possibly TRBD1 for D (7 bases). The V end lost 4 bases, the J end lost 4 bases, and 8 bases lay between the germline ends. This CDR3 contains 12 residues. Germline V lookup: CDR1 SGDLS, CDR2 YYNGEE. CDR3 amino acids: CASSQGGETQYF. The DNA for the CDR3 is TGTGCCAGCAGCCAGGGGGGAGAGACCCAGTACTTC.

This clone was picked up a small number of times. This rearrangement joins TRBV28 to TRBJ1-5; D might be TRBD1 (6 bases). With 1 base removed from V and 3 bases from J, the gap between germline ends came to 13 bases. The CDR3 totals 16 residues. The germline gives CDR1 MDHEN, CDR2 SYDVKM. The CDR3 region is CASSLLLDSLNQPQHF. The CDR3 DNA sequence: TGTGCCAGCAGTTTATTACTGGACAGTCTCAATCAGCCCCAGCATTTT.

The genes are TRBV11-3 and TRBJ2-3; D perhaps matches TRBD2 (5 bases). The V end was cut by 6 bases, the J end by 0 bases, with 10 bases between. CDR3 length: 14 amino acids. Germline CDR1 is SGHNT and CDR2 is YENEEA. The CDR3 DNA follows: TGTGCCAGCAGTCTAGCACCTAGCACAGATACGCAGTATTTT. It translates to CASSLAPSTDTQYF. Supplemented by reference TRBV11-3 and TRBJ2-3, the full variable domain reads EAGVVQSPRYKIIEKKQPVAFWCNPISGHNTLYWYLQNLGQGPELLIRYENEEAVDDSQLPKDRFSAERLKGVDSTLKIQPAELGDSAVYLCASSLAPSTDTQYFGPGTRLTVL.